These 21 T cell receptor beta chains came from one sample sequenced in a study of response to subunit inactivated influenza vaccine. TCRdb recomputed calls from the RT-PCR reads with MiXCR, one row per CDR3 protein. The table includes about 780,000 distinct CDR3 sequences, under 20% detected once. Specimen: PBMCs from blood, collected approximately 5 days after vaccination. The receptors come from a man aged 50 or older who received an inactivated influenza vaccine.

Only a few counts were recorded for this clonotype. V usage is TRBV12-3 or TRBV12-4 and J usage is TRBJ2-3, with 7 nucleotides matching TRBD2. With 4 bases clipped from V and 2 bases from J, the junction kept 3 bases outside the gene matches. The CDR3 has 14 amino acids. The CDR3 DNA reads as TGTGCCAGCAGTTCTAGCGGCGCCACAGATACGCAGTATTTT. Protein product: CASSSSGATDTQYF.

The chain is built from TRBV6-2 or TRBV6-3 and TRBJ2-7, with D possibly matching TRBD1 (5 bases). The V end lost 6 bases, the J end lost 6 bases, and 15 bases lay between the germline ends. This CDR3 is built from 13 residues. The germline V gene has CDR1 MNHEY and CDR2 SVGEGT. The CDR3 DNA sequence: TGTGCCAGCAGCTTCCGACAGCTCCGCGAGCAGTACTTC. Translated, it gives CASSFRQLREQYF.

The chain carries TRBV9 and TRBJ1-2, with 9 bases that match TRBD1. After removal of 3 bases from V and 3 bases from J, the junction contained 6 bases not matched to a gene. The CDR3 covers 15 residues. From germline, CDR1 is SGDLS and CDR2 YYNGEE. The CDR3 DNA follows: TGTGCCAGCAGCGCGGGGACAGGGCCAGACTATGGCTACACCTTC. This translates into CASSAGTGPDYGYTF.

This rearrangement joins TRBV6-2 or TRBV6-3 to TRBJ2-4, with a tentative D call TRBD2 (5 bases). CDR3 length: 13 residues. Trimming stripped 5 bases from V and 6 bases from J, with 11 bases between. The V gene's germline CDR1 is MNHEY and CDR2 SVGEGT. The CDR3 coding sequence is TGTGCCAGCAGTACAGCGGTGGGAAACATTCAGTACTTC. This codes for CASSTAVGNIQYF.

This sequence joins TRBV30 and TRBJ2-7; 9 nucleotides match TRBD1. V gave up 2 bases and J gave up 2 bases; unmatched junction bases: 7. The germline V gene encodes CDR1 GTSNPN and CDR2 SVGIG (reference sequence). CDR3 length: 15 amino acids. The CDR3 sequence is CAWSPTGTGTYEQYF. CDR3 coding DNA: TGTGCCTGGAGTCCCACCGGGACAGGGACCTACGAGCAGTACTTC.

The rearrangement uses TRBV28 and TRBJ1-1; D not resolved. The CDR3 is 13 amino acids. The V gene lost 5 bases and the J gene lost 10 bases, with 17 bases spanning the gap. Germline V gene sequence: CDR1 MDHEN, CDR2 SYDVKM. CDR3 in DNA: TGTGCCAGCAGTCGCCTGGGCCTTGAAGGAGCTTTCTTT. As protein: CASSRLGLEGAFF.

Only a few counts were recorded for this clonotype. In nucleotides, the CDR3 is TGTGCCAGCAGCTTCCCGGGACGGCCTTCCTACGAGCAGTACTTC. The encoded protein is CASSFPGRPSYEQYF. The chain carries TRBV11-2 and TRBJ2-7; D is possibly TRBD1 or TRBD2 (5 bases each). V lost 3 bases and J 1 base, leaving 13 bases between the germline ends. CDR3 size: 15 residues. Germline V lookup: CDR1 SGHAT, CDR2 FQNNGV.

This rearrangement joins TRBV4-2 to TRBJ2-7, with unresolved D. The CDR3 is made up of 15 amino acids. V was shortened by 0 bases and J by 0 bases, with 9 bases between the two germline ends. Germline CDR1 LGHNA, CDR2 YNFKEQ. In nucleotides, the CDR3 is TGTGCCAGCAGCCAAGATCTTTACAGCTCCTACGAGCAGTACTTC. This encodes CASSQDLYSSYEQYF.

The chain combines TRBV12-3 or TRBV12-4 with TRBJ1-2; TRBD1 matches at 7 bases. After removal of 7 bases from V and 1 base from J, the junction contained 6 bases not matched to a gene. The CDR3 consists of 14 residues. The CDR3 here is CASMGDSYNYGYTF. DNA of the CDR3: TGTGCCAGCATGGGGGACAGCTATAACTATGGCTACACCTTC.

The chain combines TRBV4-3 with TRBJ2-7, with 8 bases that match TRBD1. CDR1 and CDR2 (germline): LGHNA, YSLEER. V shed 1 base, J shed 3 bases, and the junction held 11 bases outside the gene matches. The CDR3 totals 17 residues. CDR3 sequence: CASSQGHTGGLVYEQYF. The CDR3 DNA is TGCGCCAGCAGCCAAGGTCACACAGGGGGTCTCGTCTACGAGCAGTACTTC.

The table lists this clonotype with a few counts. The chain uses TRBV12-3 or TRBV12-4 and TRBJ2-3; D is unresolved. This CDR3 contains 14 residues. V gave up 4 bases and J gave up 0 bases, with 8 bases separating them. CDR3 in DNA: TGTGCCAGCAGTTATGGACGGAGCACAGATACGCAGTATTTT. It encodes CASSYGRSTDTQYF.

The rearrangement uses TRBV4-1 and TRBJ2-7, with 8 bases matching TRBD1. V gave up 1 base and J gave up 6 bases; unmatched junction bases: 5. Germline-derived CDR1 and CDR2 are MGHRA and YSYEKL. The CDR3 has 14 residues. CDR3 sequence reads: CASSQAGTGGEQYF. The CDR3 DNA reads TGCGCCAGCAGCCAAGCCGGGACAGGCGGCGAGCAGTACTTC.

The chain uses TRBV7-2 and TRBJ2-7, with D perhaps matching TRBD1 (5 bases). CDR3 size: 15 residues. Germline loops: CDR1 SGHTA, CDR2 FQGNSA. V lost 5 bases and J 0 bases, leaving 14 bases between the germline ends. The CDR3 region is CASSLRQMGSYEQYF. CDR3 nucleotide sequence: TGTGCCAGCAGCCTAAGACAGATGGGCTCCTACGAGCAGTACTTC.

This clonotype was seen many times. The CDR3 nucleotides are TGCAGCGTTGAAGAAATTCATGGGACGCAGTATTTT. As protein: CSVEEIHGTQYF. The rearrangement links TRBV29-1 to TRBJ2-3; D gene ambiguous. CDR1 and CDR2 from the germline V gene are SQVTM and ANQGSEA. CDR3 length equals 12 residues. V lost 0 bases, J lost 9 bases, and 10 bases lay in between.

CDR3 sequence: CRAVREVGSNQPQHF. For the CDR3, the DNA is TGCAGGGCCGTTCGGGAAGTAGGAAGCAATCAGCCCCAGCATTTT. The genes are TRBV20-1 and TRBJ1-5; D is undetermined. CDR1 is DFQATT and CDR2 is SNEGSKA in the germline V gene (reference sequence). This CDR3 region has 15 residues.

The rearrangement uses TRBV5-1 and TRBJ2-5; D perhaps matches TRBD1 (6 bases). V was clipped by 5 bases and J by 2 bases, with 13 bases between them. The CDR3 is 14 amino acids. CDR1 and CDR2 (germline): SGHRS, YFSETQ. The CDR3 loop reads CASSKGVSQETQYF. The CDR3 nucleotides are TGCGCCAGCAGTAAGGGGGTATCTCAAGAGACCCAGTACTTC. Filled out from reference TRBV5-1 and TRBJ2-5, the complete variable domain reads KAGVTQTPRYLIKTRGQQVTLSCSPISGHRSVSWYQQTPGQGLQFLFEYFSETQRNKGNFPGRFSGRQFSNSRSEMNVSTLELGDSALYLCASSKGVSQETQYFGPGTRLLVL.

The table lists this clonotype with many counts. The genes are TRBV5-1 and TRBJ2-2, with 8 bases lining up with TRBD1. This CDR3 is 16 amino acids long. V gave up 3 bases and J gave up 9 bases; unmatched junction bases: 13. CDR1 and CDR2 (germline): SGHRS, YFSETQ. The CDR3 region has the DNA TGCGCCAGCAGCTGGAAACCAGGGGGCGTACCACGGGAGCTGTTTTTT. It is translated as CASSWKPGGVPRELFF.

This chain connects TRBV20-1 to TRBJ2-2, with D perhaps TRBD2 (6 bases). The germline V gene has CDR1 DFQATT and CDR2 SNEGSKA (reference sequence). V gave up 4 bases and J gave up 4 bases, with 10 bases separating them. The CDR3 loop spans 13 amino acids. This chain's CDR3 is CSAISGGTGELFF. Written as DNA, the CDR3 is TGCAGTGCTATCTCCGGGGGCACCGGGGAGCTGTTTTTT.

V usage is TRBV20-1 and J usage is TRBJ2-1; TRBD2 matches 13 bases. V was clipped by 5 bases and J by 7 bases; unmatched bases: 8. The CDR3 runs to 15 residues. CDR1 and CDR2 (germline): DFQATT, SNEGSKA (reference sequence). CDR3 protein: CSAPGLAGVKNEQFF. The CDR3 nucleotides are TGCAGTGCTCCCGGACTAGCGGGGGTGAAGAATGAGCAGTTCTTC.

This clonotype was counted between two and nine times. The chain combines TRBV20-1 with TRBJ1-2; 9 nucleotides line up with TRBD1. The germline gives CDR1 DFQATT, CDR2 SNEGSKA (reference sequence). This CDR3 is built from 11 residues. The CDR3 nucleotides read TGCACCGGACAGGGGAACTATGGCTACACCTTC. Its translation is CTGQGNYGYTF.

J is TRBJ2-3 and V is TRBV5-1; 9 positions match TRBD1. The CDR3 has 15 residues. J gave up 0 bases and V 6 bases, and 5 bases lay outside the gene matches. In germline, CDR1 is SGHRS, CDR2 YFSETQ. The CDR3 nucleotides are TGCGCCAGCAAGTGGGGACAGGGAAGCACAGATACGCAGTATTTT. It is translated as CASKWGQGSTDTQYF.